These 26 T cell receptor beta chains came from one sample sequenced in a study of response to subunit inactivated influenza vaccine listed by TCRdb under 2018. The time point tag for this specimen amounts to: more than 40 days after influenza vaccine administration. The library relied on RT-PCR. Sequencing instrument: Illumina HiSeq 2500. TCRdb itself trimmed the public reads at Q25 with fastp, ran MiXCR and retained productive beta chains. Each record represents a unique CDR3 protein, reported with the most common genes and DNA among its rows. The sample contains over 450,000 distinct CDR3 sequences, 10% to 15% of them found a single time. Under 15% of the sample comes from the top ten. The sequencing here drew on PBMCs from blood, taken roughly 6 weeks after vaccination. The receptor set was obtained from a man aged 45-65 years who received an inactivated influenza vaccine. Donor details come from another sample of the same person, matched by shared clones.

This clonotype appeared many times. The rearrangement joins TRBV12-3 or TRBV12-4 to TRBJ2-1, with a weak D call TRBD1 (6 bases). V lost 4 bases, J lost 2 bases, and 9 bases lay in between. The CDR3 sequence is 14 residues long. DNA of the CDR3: TGTGCCAGCAGTTACCAGGGGCCCTACAATGAGCAGTTCTTC. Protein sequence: CASSYQGPYNEQFF.

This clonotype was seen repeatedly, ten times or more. CDR3 in amino acids: CASSYSMLSGSGEQYF. CDR3 in DNA: TGTGCCAGCAGTTACTCGATGCTCTCAGGGAGCGGCGAGCAGTACTTC. This chain connects TRBV6-5 to TRBJ2-7; D may match TRBD1 or TRBD2 (5 bases each). This CDR3 spans 16 amino acids. V gave up 0 bases and J gave up 6 bases, with 18 bases separating them. The germline V gene has CDR1 MNHEY and CDR2 SVGAGI.

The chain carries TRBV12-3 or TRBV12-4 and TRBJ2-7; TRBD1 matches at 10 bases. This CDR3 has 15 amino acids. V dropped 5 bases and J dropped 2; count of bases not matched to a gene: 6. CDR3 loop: CASSEGQGYPYEQYF. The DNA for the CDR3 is TGTGCCAGCAGTGAGGGACAGGGGTACCCCTACGAGCAGTACTTC.

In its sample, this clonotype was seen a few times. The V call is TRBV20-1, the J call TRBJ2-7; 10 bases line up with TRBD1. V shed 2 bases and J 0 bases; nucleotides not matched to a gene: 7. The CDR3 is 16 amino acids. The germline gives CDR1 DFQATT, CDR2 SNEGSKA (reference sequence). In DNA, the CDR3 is TGCAGTGCTAGAAGAGGGGACAGGGGCTTCTCCTACGAGCAGTACTTC. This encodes CSARRGDRGFSYEQYF.

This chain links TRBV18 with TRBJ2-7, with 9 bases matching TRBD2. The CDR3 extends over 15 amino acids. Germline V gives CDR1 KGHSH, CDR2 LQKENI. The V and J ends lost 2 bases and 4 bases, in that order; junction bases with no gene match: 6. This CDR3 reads CASSPTGTSLYEQYF. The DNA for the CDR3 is TGTGCCAGCTCACCAACCGGGACTAGCCTTTACGAGCAGTACTTC.

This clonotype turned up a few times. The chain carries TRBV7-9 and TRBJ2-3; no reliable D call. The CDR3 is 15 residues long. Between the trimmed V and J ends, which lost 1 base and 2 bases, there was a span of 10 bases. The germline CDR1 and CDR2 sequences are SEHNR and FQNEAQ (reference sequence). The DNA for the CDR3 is TGTGCCAGCAGCTTAGGGACCGCGTCCACAGATACGCAGTATTTT. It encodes CASSLGTASTDTQYF.

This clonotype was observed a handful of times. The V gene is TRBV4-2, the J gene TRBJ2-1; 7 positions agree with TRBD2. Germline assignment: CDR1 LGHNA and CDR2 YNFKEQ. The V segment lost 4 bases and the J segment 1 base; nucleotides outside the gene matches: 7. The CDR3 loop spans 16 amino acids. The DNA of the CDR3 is TGTGCCAGCAGCCTTCTCCTAGCGGTATCCTACAATGAGCAGTTCTTC. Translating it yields CASSLLLAVSYNEQFF.

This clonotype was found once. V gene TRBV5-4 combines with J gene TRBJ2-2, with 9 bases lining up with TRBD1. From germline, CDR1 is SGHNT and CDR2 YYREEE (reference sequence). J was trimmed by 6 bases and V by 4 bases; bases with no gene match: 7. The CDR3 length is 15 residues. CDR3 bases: TGTGCCAGCAGCCCCAAACAGGGGGCCGCCGGGGAGCTGTTTTTT. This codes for CASSPKQGAAGELFF.

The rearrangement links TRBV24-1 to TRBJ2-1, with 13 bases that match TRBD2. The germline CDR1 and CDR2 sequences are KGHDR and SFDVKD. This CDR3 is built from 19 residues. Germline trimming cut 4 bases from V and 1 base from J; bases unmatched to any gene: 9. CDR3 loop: CATSDPGLAGTKSYNEQFF. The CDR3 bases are TGTGCCACCAGTGACCCGGGACTAGCGGGAACGAAGTCCTACAATGAGCAGTTCTTC.

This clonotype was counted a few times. CDR3 region: CASSWSGEWYF. The CDR3 coding sequence is TGCGCCAGCAGCTGGTCCGGTGAATGGTACTTC. The chain recombines TRBV5-1 with TRBJ2-7; no reliable D call. The CDR3 sequence is 11 residues long. Per germline, CDR1 SGHRS and CDR2 YFSETQ. Trimming took off 3 bases at V and 12 bases at J, with 13 bases between the two ends.

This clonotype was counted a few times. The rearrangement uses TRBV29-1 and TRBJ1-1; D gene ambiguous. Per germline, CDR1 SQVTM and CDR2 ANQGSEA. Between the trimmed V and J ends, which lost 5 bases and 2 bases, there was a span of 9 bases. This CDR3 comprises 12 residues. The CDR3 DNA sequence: TGCAGCGTTTTGCATTATAACACTGAAGCTTTCTTT. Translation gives CSVLHYNTEAFF.

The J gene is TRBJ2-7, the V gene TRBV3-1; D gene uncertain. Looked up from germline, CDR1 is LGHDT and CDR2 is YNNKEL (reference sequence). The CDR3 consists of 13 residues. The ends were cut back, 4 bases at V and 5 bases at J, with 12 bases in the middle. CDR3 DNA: TGTGCCAGCAGCCGGAGAGGTGACCACGAGCAGTACTTC. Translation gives CASSRRGDHEQYF.

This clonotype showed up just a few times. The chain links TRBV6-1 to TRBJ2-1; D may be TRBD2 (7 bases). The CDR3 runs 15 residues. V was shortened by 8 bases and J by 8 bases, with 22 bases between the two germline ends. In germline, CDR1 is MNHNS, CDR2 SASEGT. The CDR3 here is CASRGAGASVDEQFF. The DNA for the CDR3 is TGTGCCAGCCGGGGGGCAGGGGCCTCGGTAGATGAGCAGTTCTTC.

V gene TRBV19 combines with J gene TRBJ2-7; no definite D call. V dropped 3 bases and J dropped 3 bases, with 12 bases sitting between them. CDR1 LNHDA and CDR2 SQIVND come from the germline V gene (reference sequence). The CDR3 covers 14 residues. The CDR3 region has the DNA TGTGCCAGTAGTATCTCCAGAATTAGCTACGAGCAGTACTTC. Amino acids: CASSISRISYEQYF.

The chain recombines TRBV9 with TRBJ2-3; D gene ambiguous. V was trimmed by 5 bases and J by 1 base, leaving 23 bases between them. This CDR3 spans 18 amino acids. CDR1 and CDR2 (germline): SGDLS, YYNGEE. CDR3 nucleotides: TGTGCCAGCAGTCACCAGGCCTGGCTAGTGGAAGGCACAGATACGCAGTATTTT. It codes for CASSHQAWLVEGTDTQYF.

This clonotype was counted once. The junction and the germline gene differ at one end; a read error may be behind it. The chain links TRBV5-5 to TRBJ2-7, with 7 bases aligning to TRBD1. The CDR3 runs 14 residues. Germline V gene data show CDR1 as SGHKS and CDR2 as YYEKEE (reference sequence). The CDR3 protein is CACSSGQEPYEQYF. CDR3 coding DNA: TGTGCCTGCAGCTCCGGACAGGAGCCCTACGAGCAGTACTTC.

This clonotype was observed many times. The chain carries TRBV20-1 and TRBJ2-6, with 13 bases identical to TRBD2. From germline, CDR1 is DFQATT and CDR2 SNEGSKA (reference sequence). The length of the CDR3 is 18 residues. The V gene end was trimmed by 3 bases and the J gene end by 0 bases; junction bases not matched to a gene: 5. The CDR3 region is CSARKLAGGDSGANVLTF. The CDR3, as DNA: TGCAGTGCTAGGAAACTAGCGGGGGGGGACTCTGGGGCCAACGTCCTGACTTTC.

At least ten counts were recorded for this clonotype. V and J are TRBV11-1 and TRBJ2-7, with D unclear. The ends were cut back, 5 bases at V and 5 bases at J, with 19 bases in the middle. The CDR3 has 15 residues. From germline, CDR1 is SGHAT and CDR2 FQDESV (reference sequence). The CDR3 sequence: CASSPSSGFYHEQYF. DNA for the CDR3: TGTGCCAGCAGCCCGAGTTCCGGGTTCTACCACGAGCAGTACTTC.

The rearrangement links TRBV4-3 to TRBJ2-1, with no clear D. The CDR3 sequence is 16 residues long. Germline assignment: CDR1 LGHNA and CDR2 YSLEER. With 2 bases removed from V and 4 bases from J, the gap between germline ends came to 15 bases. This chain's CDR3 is CASSQNRLPTYNEQFF. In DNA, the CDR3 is TGCGCCAGCAGCCAAAACCGTTTGCCTACTTACAATGAGCAGTTCTTC.

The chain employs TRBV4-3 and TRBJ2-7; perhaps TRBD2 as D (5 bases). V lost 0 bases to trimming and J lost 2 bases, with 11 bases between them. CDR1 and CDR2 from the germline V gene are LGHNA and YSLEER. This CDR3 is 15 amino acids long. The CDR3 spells CASSQETGDTYEQYF. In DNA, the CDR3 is TGCGCCAGCAGCCAAGAGACCGGGGATACCTACGAGCAGTACTTC.

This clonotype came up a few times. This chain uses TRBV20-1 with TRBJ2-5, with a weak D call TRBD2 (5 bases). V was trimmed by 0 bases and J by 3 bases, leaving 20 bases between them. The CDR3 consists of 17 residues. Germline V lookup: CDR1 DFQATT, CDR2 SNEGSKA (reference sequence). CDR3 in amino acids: CSARDPVGLWGEETQYF. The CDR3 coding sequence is TGCAGTGCTAGAGACCCCGTTGGGCTATGGGGAGAAGAGACCCAGTACTTC.

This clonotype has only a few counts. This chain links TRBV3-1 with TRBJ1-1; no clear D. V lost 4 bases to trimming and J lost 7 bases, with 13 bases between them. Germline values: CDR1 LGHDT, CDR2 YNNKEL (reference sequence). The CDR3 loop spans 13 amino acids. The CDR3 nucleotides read TGTGCCAGCAGCCTCGGGAGTTTCGGTGAAGCTTTCTTT. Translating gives CASSLGSFGEAFF.

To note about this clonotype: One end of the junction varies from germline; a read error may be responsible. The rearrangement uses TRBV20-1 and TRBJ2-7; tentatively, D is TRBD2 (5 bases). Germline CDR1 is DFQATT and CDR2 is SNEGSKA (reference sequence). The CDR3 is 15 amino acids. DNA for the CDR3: TGCTGTGCTAGAGATATTGGGGAGCGATCCTACGAGCAGTACTTC. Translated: CCARDIGERSYEQYF.

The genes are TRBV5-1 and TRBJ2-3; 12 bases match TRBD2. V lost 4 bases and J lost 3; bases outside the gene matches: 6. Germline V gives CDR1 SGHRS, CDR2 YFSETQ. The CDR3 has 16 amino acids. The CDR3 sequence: CASSTRTSGKTDTQYF. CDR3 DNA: TGCGCCAGCAGCACGAGGACTAGCGGGAAGACAGATACGCAGTATTTT. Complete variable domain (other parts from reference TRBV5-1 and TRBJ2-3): KAGVTQTPRYLIKTRGQQVTLSCSPISGHRSVSWYQQTPGQGLQFLFEYFSETQRNKGNFPGRFSGRQFSNSRSEMNVSTLELGDSALYLCASSTRTSGKTDTQYFGPGTRLTVL.

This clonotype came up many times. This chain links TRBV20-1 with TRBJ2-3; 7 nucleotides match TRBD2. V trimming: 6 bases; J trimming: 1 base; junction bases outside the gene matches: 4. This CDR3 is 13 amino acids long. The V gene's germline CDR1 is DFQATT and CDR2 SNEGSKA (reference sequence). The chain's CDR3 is CSATSGGTDTQYF. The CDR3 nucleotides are TGCAGTGCCACGAGCGGGGGCACAGATACGCAGTATTTT.

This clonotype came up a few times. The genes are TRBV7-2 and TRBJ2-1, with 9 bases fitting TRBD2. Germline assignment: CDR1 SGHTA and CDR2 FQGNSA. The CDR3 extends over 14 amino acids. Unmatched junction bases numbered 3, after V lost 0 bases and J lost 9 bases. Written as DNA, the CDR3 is TGTGCCAGCAGCTTAGCGGGGACTAGCTTTGAGCAGTTCTTC. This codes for CASSLAGTSFEQFF.